The 23 T cell receptor beta chains given below trace back to one sample, sequenced in a study of T cell changes during pregnancy in multiple sclerosis. The table came from immunoSEQ multiplex PCR; TCRdb's copy has only in-frame clones and leaves some out. The repertoire has around 45,000 clones, around 92% of them found once; the top ten carry 0.52%. The sequenced sample was CD4+ T cells from peripheral blood mononuclear cells, obtained in the third trimester of pregnancy. The receptors originated from a female donor with multiple sclerosis, enrolled in a pregnancy study.

V usage is TRBV6-1 and J usage is TRBJ1-2; 7 bases are shared with TRBD1. V lost 4 bases to trimming and J lost 2 bases; unmatched junction nucleotides: 10. This CDR3 contains 16 residues. Looked up from germline, CDR1 is MNHNS and CDR2 is SASEGT. CDR3 coding DNA: TGTGCCAGCAGTGCGAAGAAGGGGGCGACGAACTATGGCTACACCTTC. It encodes CASSAKKGATNYGYTF.

V usage is TRBV4-3 and J usage is TRBJ1-1; D gene unclear. CDR3 length equals 12 residues. Per the germline V gene, CDR1 is LGHNA and CDR2 is YSLEER. V lost 3 bases and J 6 bases, leaving 8 bases between the germline ends. Here the CDR3 DNA reads TGCGCCAGCAGCCACCGAGGCTCTGAAGCTTTCTTT. It encodes CASSHRGSEAFF.

The genes are TRBV21-1 and TRBJ2-1; the listed D gene, TRBD2, was not tested against the DNA. TRBV21-1 is a recognized pseudogene. The CDR3 has 17 residues. CDR3 nucleotide sequence: TGTGCCAGCATCTCACTGCCGATGCTAGCGTACTACAATGAGCAGTTCTTC. This sequence encodes CASISLPMLAYYNEQFF.

V is TRBV7-9 and J is TRBJ2-2, with 10 bases that match TRBD2. The CDR3 extends over 19 amino acids. The germline V gene encodes CDR1 SEHNR and CDR2 FQNEAQ (reference sequence). J was trimmed by 5 bases and V by 4 bases; bases with no gene match: 16. Here the CDR3 reads CASSYTPALAGEKTGELFF. The CDR3 region has the DNA TGTGCCAGCAGCTATACGCCCGCCCTAGCGGGAGAAAAAACCGGGGAGCTGTTTTTT.

V is TRBV19 and J is TRBJ1-2; TRBD1 aligns across 8 bases. The V gene's germline CDR1 is LNHDA and CDR2 SQIVND (reference sequence). Germline trimming cut 6 bases from V and 4 bases from J; bases unmatched to any gene: 7. The CDR3 sequence is 14 residues long. The CDR3 DNA is TGTGCCAGTAGGACACAGGGGGGGCTCTATGGCTACACCTTC. It is translated as CASRTQGGLYGYTF.

The chain is built from TRBV14 and TRBJ2-1; D call uncertain. Per germline, CDR1 SGHDN and CDR2 FVKESK. V lost 5 bases and J lost 10, with 9 bases in between. The CDR3 extends over 11 amino acids. CDR3 coding DNA: TGTGCCAGCAGCTTTCGCCGGGAGCAGTTCTTC. Translation: CASSFRREQFF.

In nucleotides, the CDR3 is TGTGCCAGCAGCTTGGGGACAGCGCCTGTCAACTATGGCTACACCTTC. Protein sequence: CASSLGTAPVNYGYTF. The genes are TRBV7-9 and TRBJ1-2, with 7 positions matching TRBD1. The junction had 9 bases not matched to a gene; V was cut back by 3 bases and J by 2 bases. There are 16 residues in the CDR3. Germline V gene lookup returns CDR1 SEHNR and CDR2 FQNEAQ (reference sequence).

This chain uses TRBV6-6 with TRBJ1-2; D remains ambiguous. This CDR3 is built from 13 residues. Germline V gene sequence: CDR1 MNHNY, CDR2 SVGAGI (reference sequence). With 6 bases removed from V and 2 bases from J, the gap between germline ends came to 10 bases. The CDR3 protein is CASSPTTNYGYTF. The CDR3 DNA reads TGTGCCAGCAGCCCGACAACCAACTATGGCTACACCTTC.

This chain uses TRBV5-8 with TRBJ1-3, with 9 positions matching TRBD1. The CDR3 has 14 amino acids. Per germline, CDR1 SGHTS and CDR2 YDEGEE. V gave up 4 bases and J gave up 2 bases; unmatched junction bases: 1. The CDR3 nucleotides read TGTGCCAGCAGCAGGGACAGGGCTGGAAACACCATATATTTT. It encodes CASSRDRAGNTIYF.

J is TRBJ2-5 and V is TRBV5-6, with D maybe TRBD2 (6 bases). Germline assignment: CDR1 SGHDT and CDR2 YYEEEE. The CDR3 totals 16 residues. V dropped 1 base and J dropped 4 bases, with 17 bases sitting between them. Here the CDR3 reads CASSLKVGVGGETQYF. CDR3 nucleotide sequence: TGTGCCAGCAGCTTGAAGGTAGGGGTGGGAGGAGAGACCCAGTACTTC.

The V call is TRBV6-5, the J call TRBJ2-5, with 7 bases aligning to TRBD1. The germline CDR1 and CDR2 sequences are MNHEY and SVGAGI. V lost 2 bases to trimming and J lost 4 bases; unmatched junction nucleotides: 7. The CDR3 loop spans 15 amino acids. CDR3 region: CASSYEGGRGETQYF. For the CDR3, the DNA is TGTGCCAGCAGTTACGAAGGGGGCAGAGGAGAGACCCAGTACTTC.

The sample holds a few counts of this clone. The chain recombines TRBV27 with TRBJ2-2; 7 nucleotides match TRBD1. V lost 0 bases, J lost 6 bases, and 4 bases stayed unmatched. This CDR3 has 15 residues. Germline V CDR1 and CDR2: MNHEY, SMNVEV (reference sequence). The CDR3 reads CASSLSRQGAGELFF. The DNA of the CDR3 is TGTGCCAGCAGTTTATCTCGACAGGGAGCCGGGGAGCTGTTTTTT.

This chain links TRBV7-2 with TRBJ1-2; TRBD1 aligns across 8 bases. The CDR3 is made up of 18 amino acids. In germline, CDR1 is SGHTA, CDR2 FQGNSA. The V gene end was trimmed by 5 bases and the J gene end by 1 base; junction bases not matched to a gene: 15. The CDR3 nucleotides read TGTGCCAGCAGCCCCGTGGGGCAGGGGGCTGGAGTTAACTATGGCTACACCTTC. Residues: CASSPVGQGAGVNYGYTF. The complete variable domain, with remaining parts taken from reference TRBV7-2 and TRBJ1-2, reads GAGVSQSPSNKVTEKGKDVELRCDPISGHTALYWYRQSLGQGLEFLIYFQGNSAPDKSGLPSDRFSAERTGGSVSTLTIQRTQQEDSAVYLCASSPVGQGAGVNYGYTFGSGTRLTVV.

This chain uses TRBV4-3 with TRBJ2-3, with 10 positions matching TRBD1. The V segment lost 0 bases and the J segment 2 bases; nucleotides outside the gene matches: 11. CDR3 length: 19 residues. From germline, CDR1 is LGHNA and CDR2 YSLEER. The CDR3 region has the DNA TGCGCCAGCAGCCAAGATCTATTCAGGGGACAGGGGATCACAGATACGCAGTATTTT. Its translation is CASSQDLFRGQGITDTQYF.

The chain uses TRBV23-1 and TRBJ2-7; 14 positions agree with TRBD2. TRBV23-1 is annotated as an ORF whose role is uncertain. The CDR3 has 24 amino acids. J gave up 0 bases and V 0 bases, and 22 bases lay outside the gene matches. This CDR3 reads CASSQSTNRGGTGLAGGSSYEQYF. For the CDR3, the DNA is TGCGCCAGCAGTCAATCGACGAACCGGGGGGGTACCGGACTAGCGGGAGGTAGCTCCTACGAGCAGTACTTC.

In this sample, this clone turned up a few times. This chain uses TRBV5-4 with TRBJ2-1; 13 nucleotides align to TRBD2. Germline CDR1 SGHNT, CDR2 YYREEE (reference sequence). V lost 4 bases, J lost 4 bases, and 5 bases stayed unmatched. This CDR3 spans 16 amino acids. CDR3 coding DNA: TGTGCCAGCAGCCGGACTAGCGGGAGCTATTACAATGAGCAGTTCTTC. This codes for CASSRTSGSYYNEQFF.

J is TRBJ1-3 and V is TRBV7-9; D is uncertain. Germline V gene lookup returns CDR1 SEHNR and CDR2 FQNEAQ (reference sequence). Trimming took 1 base from V and 0 from J, leaving 10 bases between them. The length of the CDR3 is 16 residues. This CDR3 is CASSLGSPGSGNTIYF. As DNA, the CDR3 is TGTGCCAGCAGCTTAGGTTCCCCGGGCTCTGGAAACACCATATATTTT.

The chain links TRBV5-1 to TRBJ1-3; D is ambiguous. The germline gives CDR1 SGHRS, CDR2 YFSETQ. This CDR3 is 16 amino acids long. Trimming took off 0 bases at V and 2 bases at J, with 12 bases between the two ends. The CDR3 region is CASSLDGVGAGNTIYF. The CDR3 nucleotides are TGCGCCAGCAGCTTGGATGGAGTCGGTGCTGGAAACACCATATATTTT.

The genes are TRBV7-2 and TRBJ1-5; no reliable D call. The CDR3 is 13 residues long. Trimming pared 1 base from V and 4 bases from J, leaving 5 bases between. Per the germline V gene, CDR1 is SGHTA and CDR2 is FQGNSA. CDR3 nucleotide sequence: TGTGCCAGCAGCTTAGAACGGAATCAGCCCCAGCATTTT. Amino acids: CASSLERNQPQHF.

The CDR3 nucleotides read TGCAGCGTTGCGCGAGGAGGGTCCTACAATGAGCAGTTCTTC. Amino acid sequence: CSVARGGSYNEQFF. The V gene is TRBV29-1, the J gene TRBJ2-1; a possible D gene is TRBD2 (6 bases). Germline V lookup: CDR1 SQVTM, CDR2 ANQGSEA. The CDR3 has 14 residues. Trimming took off 4 bases at V and 1 base at J, with 11 bases between the two ends.

V and J are TRBV7-9 and TRBJ2-1; 9 bases agree with TRBD2. V dropped 5 bases and J dropped 4; count of bases not matched to a gene: 6. This CDR3 spans 15 amino acids. Germline CDR1 reads SEHNR; CDR2 reads FQNEAQ (reference sequence). Here the CDR3 reads CASSMLAGTYNEQFF. The CDR3 nucleotides read TGTGCCAGCAGCATGCTAGCGGGAACGTACAATGAGCAGTTCTTC.

The J gene is TRBJ2-2, the V gene TRBV7-6; possibly TRBD2 for D (5 bases). The CDR3 totals 16 residues. Trimming took 5 bases from V and 0 from J, leaving 13 bases between them. Looked up from germline, CDR1 is SGHVS and CDR2 is FNYEAQ. The CDR3 nucleotides are TGTGCCAGCAGCGCAGCGGTCACAGCGAACACCGGGGAGCTGTTTTTT. This sequence encodes CASSAAVTANTGELFF.

The J gene is TRBJ2-7, the V gene TRBV7-2, with 11 positions matching TRBD2. CDR1 and CDR2 from the germline V gene are SGHTA and FQGNSA. V gave up 5 bases and J gave up 3 bases; unmatched junction bases: 6. This CDR3 is 15 amino acids long. CDR3 DNA sequence: TGTGCCAGCAGCAAATCCGGGACTAGCGGCTACGAGCAGTACTTC. Its protein product is CASSKSGTSGYEQYF.